The subject of this entry is one T cell receptor (beta chain). Its antigen is unknown. The record has no base qualities; no much larger clone is one base away. TCRbeta CDR3 regions were amplified from genomic DNA using the immunoSEQ Assay, a bias-controlled multiplex PCR. For the original study's pipeline: Nucleated cell counts per sample were estimated from amplification of reference gene primers within the assay. To quantify the absolute abundance of each unique TCRbeta CDR3 rearrangement, sequence reads were collapsed and filtered. Productive Simpson clonality was computed per sample as the square root of Simpson's diversity index over productive rearrangements. TCRdb mirrors the immuneACCESS table, restricted to in-frame sequences. Some clones are absent from its copies; in checked studies, under half trace to an unresolved V gene, and the reason for the others is unknown. For V, J and clone size, that table is used; D and trimming come from the DNA. The sample contains almost 300,000 clones, just under 90% of them found a single time. Jointly, the top ten make up over 8.5% of the sample.

The data were taken from a study of blood T cell repertoires in COVID-19 (TCRdb year 2020). Turning to the overall study: Samples from collaborators originated in the United States, Italy and Spain and spanned both the acute and convalescent phases of COVID-19. The prospective study material was composed of cDNA or gDNA derived from T cells, B-cell-depleted T cells, or PBMCs. The dataset comprised deeply sampled blood TCRbeta repertoires from subjects exposed to, actively infected with, or recovered from COVID-19. A freely available public database, intended as a resource for researchers studying the immune response to SARS-CoV-2, is where the repertoires were released. Samples were obtained from the ongoing ImmuneRACE study (first 160 participants) and from 1,000 to 1,500 subjects provided by 6 global collaborators. A de-identified subject ID, COVID-19 status, age in years and sex were almost always included in the sample metadata. HLA class I and class II types, where available, came from metadata supplied by the sample provider rather than from assay-based typing.

Results the study describes overall, beyond this receptor: The quantity of clinical and demographic metadata differed by source and by participant and was supplied without curation.

In Seattle, one collaborating source enrolled patients while the infection was active and tracked those patients longitudinally over the course of disease. The collaborating institutions used their own protocols to collect whole blood in K2EDTA tubes. Collaborator samples were shipped for TCRbeta analysis as frozen whole blood, isolated PBMCs, or DNA extracted from either sample type. From the germline V gene (reference sequence), CDR1 is LNHDA and CDR2 is SQIVND. The CDR3 holds 14 amino acids from the cysteine to the phenylalanine. The only DNA kept is the CDR3, 42 bases in frame from the first base. V loses 4 bases, J loses 8 bases, and the germline ends lie 17 bases apart.

The chain was built from TRBV19 and TRBJ1-1, with the identity of the D gene unclear. Source material: peripheral blood. The source is a woman aged 25 to 39 with COVID-19, enrolled during active disease. CDR3 region: CASSRSMLAGEAFF. The nucleotide sequence reads TGTGCCAGTAGTAGGTCCATGTTGGCAGGAGAAGCTTTCTTT. The full variable domain, completed from the reference TRBV19 and TRBJ1-1 proteins outside the CDR3, reads DGGITQSPKYLFRKEGQNVTLSCEQNLNHDAMYWYRQDPGQGLRLIYYSQIVNDFQKGDIAEGYSVSREKKESFPLTVTSAQKNPTAFYLCASSRSMLAGEAFFGQGTRLTVV.